The clone carrying this T cell receptor beta chain is classed as medium-sized. Its matching antigen is unknown. In a library made to pick up alpha chains, this beta chain is a stray read with a size that means little. In the library, each TCR cDNA molecule bore its own unique molecular identifier. TCRdb re-called the 5' RACE reads through MiXCR, storing one row per CDR3 protein. In the table there are about 13,000 distinct CDR3 sequences, less than 6.5% of which are singletons. The V end lost 8 bases, the J end lost 1 base, and 8 bases lay between the germline ends. The CDR3 runs 13 residues. This record belongs to a study of spatial heterogeneity in lung cancer. Study-level results: In tumors, expanded intratumoral alpha and beta TCR counts tracked mutation counts.

The time point: sample taken at primary tumor resection. This sequence joins TRBV12-3 or TRBV12-4 and TRBJ1-4; D ambiguous. The sample was lung tumor tissue, taken at surgery. This clonotype was sampled from a female donor with early-stage non-small cell lung cancer. Here the CDR3 reads CASRGLTNEKLFF. The CDR3 nucleotides read TGTGCCAGCCGCGGGTTAACTAATGAAAAACTGTTTTTT.